The 26 T cell receptor beta chains below were found in one sample sequenced in a study of blood T cell repertoires in COVID-19. The protocol was immunoSEQ multiplex PCR, while the TCRdb copy is restricted to in-frame clones and leaves out a portion. The repertoire holds 200,000 to 250,000 clones, with 84% as singletons. Material: peripheral blood. The receptors here all came from an elderly woman with COVID-19, enrolled during active disease.

This clone was counted once. V is TRBV7-9 and J is TRBJ1-6, with TRBD1 matching 10 bases. V lost 5 bases to trimming and J lost 6 bases; unmatched junction nucleotides: 10. The CDR3 extends over 17 amino acids. Germline-derived CDR1 and CDR2 are SEHNR and FQNEAQ (reference sequence). CDR3 bases: TGTGCCAGCAGCCGTCCCGGGACAGGGGCGACTAATTCACCCCTCCACTTT. It is translated as CASSRPGTGATNSPLHF.

V is TRBV5-1 and J is TRBJ1-2; the D gene is possibly TRBD1 (5 bases). The CDR3 runs to 14 residues. V lost 5 bases to trimming and J lost 7 bases, with 18 bases between them. Germline CDR1 SGHRS, CDR2 YFSETQ. Here the CDR3 reads CASSPPGLTSGYTF. In DNA, the CDR3 is TGCGCCAGCAGTCCCCCAGGGCTGACGTCTGGCTACACCTTC.

The CDR3 DNA sequence: TGTGCCAGCAGTGAGCGGACAGGGTTTGTCGGCTACACCTTC. This translates into CASSERTGFVGYTF. V is TRBV25-1 and J is TRBJ1-2, with 8 bases aligning to TRBD1. Trimming removed 3 bases from V and 8 bases from J; junction bases left unmatched: 8. The CDR3 extends over 14 amino acids. Germline V gene lookup returns CDR1 MGHDK and CDR2 SYGVNS.

The CDR3 DNA is TGTGCCAGCAGCCAAGAGGCGACAGGGGGCCTCTCGGGCTCCTACGAGCAGTACTTC. Protein: CASSQEATGGLSGSYEQYF. The genes are TRBV3-1 (or the pseudogene TRBV3-2) and TRBJ2-7; 10 bases fit TRBD1. Trimming took 0 bases from V and 0 from J; bases not matched to a gene: 11. The CDR3 spans 19 residues. Germline V gene lookup returns CDR1 LGHDT and CDR2 YNNKEL (reference sequence).

V and J are TRBV5-8 and TRBJ2-5, with 12 bases fitting TRBD2. This CDR3 comprises 18 residues. V dropped 0 bases and J dropped 2; count of bases not matched to a gene: 8. Looked up from germline, CDR1 is SGHTS and CDR2 is YDEGEE. CDR3 amino acids: CASSLGRVGLAGQETQYF. The DNA for the CDR3 is TGTGCCAGCAGCTTGGGGCGCGTGGGACTAGCGGGTCAAGAGACCCAGTACTTC.

The rearrangement links TRBV18 to TRBJ1-6, with D possibly being TRBD1 (6 bases). CDR1 is KGHSH and CDR2 is LQKENI in the germline V gene. The CDR3 covers 13 residues. Trimming left V 2 bases short and J 8 bases short, with 7 bases between. CDR3 loop: CASSPGGHSPLHF. In DNA form, the CDR3 reads TGTGCCAGCTCACCAGGGGGCCATTCACCCCTCCACTTT.

This clone was recorded only once. The chain combines TRBV6-5 with TRBJ1-1; D is undetermined. V lost 7 bases, J lost 2 bases, and 11 bases lay in between. The CDR3 covers 13 residues. Per germline, CDR1 MNHEY and CDR2 SVGAGI. CDR3 DNA sequence: TGTGCCAGCAAGGCAGGCGCAAACACTGAAGCTTTCTTT. Its protein is CASKAGANTEAFF.

This rearrangement joins TRBV28 to TRBJ1-5; a possible D gene is TRBD1 (6 bases). Looked up from germline, CDR1 is MDHEN and CDR2 is SYDVKM. The ends were cut back, 6 bases at V and 5 bases at J, with 8 bases in the middle. The CDR3 spans 12 residues. The CDR3 region has the DNA TGTGCCAGCAGACAGGGTTATCAGCCCCAGCATTTT. It specifies CASRQGYQPQHF.

This chain uses TRBV4-1 with TRBJ1-4; D call uncertain. The ends were cut back, 2 bases at V and 4 bases at J, with 8 bases in the middle. This CDR3 is built from 14 residues. CDR1 is MGHRA and CDR2 is YSYEKL in the germline V gene. DNA for the CDR3: TGCGCCAGCAGCCAAATGCGGAATAATGAAAAACTGTTTTTT. It codes for CASSQMRNNEKLFF.

In its sample, this clone was seen a few times. The CDR3 nucleotides read TGTGCCAGCTCCCGACAGGGGGTCACTTACGAGCAGTACTTC. It yields the protein CASSRQGVTYEQYF. This chain joins TRBV6-6 and TRBJ2-7, with TRBD1 matching over 9 bases. CDR1 is MNHNY and CDR2 is SVGAGI in the germline V gene (reference sequence). This CDR3 contains 14 residues. V dropped 8 bases and J dropped 4; count of bases not matched to a gene: 9.

J is TRBJ2-7 and V is TRBV2; TRBD2 might be the D (6 bases). The germline V and J ends were trimmed by 7 bases and 4 bases, with 20 bases remaining between them. CDR3 size: 15 residues. CDR1 SNHLY and CDR2 FYNNEI come from the germline V gene. CDR3 DNA: TGTGCCAGCATAGGCGGGGTCGGGAGCTGGTACGAGCAGTACTTC. Translation gives CASIGGVGSWYEQYF.

This chain connects TRBV7-2 to TRBJ1-3, with a possible D match to TRBD1 (6 bases). V shed 4 bases and J shed 2 bases, with 18 bases lying between them. The CDR3 length is 17 residues. Germline CDR1 SGHTA, CDR2 FQGNSA. As DNA, the CDR3 is TGTGCCAGCAGCTCCCATTCCACAGGGTGGACTGGAAACACCATATATTTT. Protein: CASSSHSTGWTGNTIYF.

The V call is TRBV20-1, the J call TRBJ2-3; possibly TRBD2 for D (5 bases). This CDR3 spans 11 amino acids. Deletions cut 5 bases from V and 12 bases from J, with 15 bases between. Germline lookup yields CDR1 DFQATT and CDR2 SNEGSKA (reference sequence). In DNA form, the CDR3 reads TGCAGTGCTGGCCTTCGGACTCTACAGTATTTT. Amino acid sequence: CSAGLRTLQYF.

The chain couples TRBV12-3 or TRBV12-4 to TRBJ2-5; no clear D. The CDR3 spans 11 residues. The germline V and J ends were trimmed by 5 bases and 7 bases, with 8 bases remaining between them. The DNA of the CDR3 is TGTGCCAGCAGTATAACTGGGACCCAGTACTTC. It codes for CASSITGTQYF.

The chain couples TRBV7-8 to TRBJ2-7; D possibly corresponds to TRBD1 (5 bases). Germline lookup yields CDR1 SGHVS and CDR2 FQNEAQ. The CDR3 consists of 15 residues. Trimming pared 3 bases from V and 7 bases from J, leaving 19 bases between. For the CDR3, the DNA is TGTGCCAGCAGCTTTCATGGGGCCCTCCCCGGGGAGCAGTACTTC. This codes for CASSFHGALPGEQYF. Full variable domain (remainder filled in from reference TRBV7-8 and TRBJ2-7): GAGVSQSPRYKVAKRGQDVALRCDPISGHVSLFWYQQALGQGPEFLTYFQNEAQLDKSGLPSDRFFAERPEGSVSTLKIQRTQQEDSAVYLCASSFHGALPGEQYFGPGTRLTVT.

The V call is TRBV10-3, the J call TRBJ2-1, with 7 bases lining up with TRBD1. The CDR3 contains 14 residues. CDR1 is ENHRY and CDR2 is SYGVKD in the germline V gene. DNA of the CDR3: TGTGCAAACCGGGGTCCGACAGGGACCGATGAGCAGTTCTTC. Its protein is CANRGPTGTDEQFF.

V gene TRBV2 combines with J gene TRBJ1-2; D call uncertain. CDR3 length: 12 residues. With 2 bases removed from V and 8 bases from J, the gap between germline ends came to 9 bases. Germline loops: CDR1 SNHLY, CDR2 FYNNEI. CDR3 amino acids: CASSEIAGGYTF. The CDR3 DNA is TGTGCCAGCAGTGAAATCGCTGGCGGCTACACCTTC.

This clone was seen just once. The CDR3 here is CASSYRAGARNSPLHF. The DNA of the CDR3 is TGTGCCAGCAGTTACAGGGCGGGGGCGAGGAATTCACCCCTCCACTTT. The gene calls are TRBV6-2 or TRBV6-3 and TRBJ1-6; D might be TRBD1 (6 bases). The ends were cut back, 2 bases at V and 7 bases at J, with 15 bases in the middle. This CDR3 contains 16 residues. Germline assignment: CDR1 MNHEY and CDR2 SVGEGT.

V and J are TRBV29-1 and TRBJ2-7; TRBD1 is a possible D gene (6 bases). The V end was cut by 4 bases, the J end by 1 base, with 11 bases between. Germline CDR1 SQVTM, CDR2 ANQGSEA. This CDR3 contains 13 residues. The CDR3 DNA reads TGCAGCGTTGGGCAGGGGAAGTCCTACGAGCAGTACTTC. Amino acids: CSVGQGKSYEQYF.

This chain uses TRBV5-4 with TRBJ1-2, with TRBD1 matching 9 bases. The CDR3 extends over 14 amino acids. The germline gives CDR1 SGHNT, CDR2 YYREEE (reference sequence). The V segment lost 1 base and the J segment 6 bases; nucleotides outside the gene matches: 4. The CDR3 DNA sequence: TGTGCCAGCAGCTTGCAGGGACAGGGCCATGGCTACACCTTC. Its translation is CASSLQGQGHGYTF.

The chain uses TRBV15 and TRBJ2-3; 7 bases are a match to TRBD2. Germline V gene lookup returns CDR1 LNHNV and CDR2 YYDKDF (reference sequence). V lost 2 bases to trimming and J lost 5 bases; unmatched junction nucleotides: 13. The CDR3 extends over 17 amino acids. The CDR3 loop reads CATSRNPGTWGGDTQYF. The CDR3 coding sequence is TGTGCCACCAGCAGAAACCCCGGGACCTGGGGGGGAGATACGCAGTATTTT.

The chain is built from TRBV5-1 and TRBJ2-1; maybe TRBD1 (5 bases). V shed 1 base and J shed 4 bases, with 12 bases lying between them. This CDR3 region has 15 residues. The germline CDR1 and CDR2 sequences are SGHRS and YFSETQ. The CDR3 protein is CASSLTGPSYNEQFF. In DNA, the CDR3 is TGCGCCAGCAGCTTGACAGGTCCTAGTTACAATGAGCAGTTCTTC.

CDR3 protein: CASSLVTASTEAFF. The CDR3 bases are TGCGCCAGCAGCTTGGTAACGGCTAGCACTGAAGCTTTCTTT. The chain uses TRBV5-1 and TRBJ1-1; D not resolved. The CDR3 contains 14 residues. Germline V gives CDR1 SGHRS, CDR2 YFSETQ. V was cut by 0 bases and J by 4 bases, with 10 bases left in between.

This chain links TRBV18 with TRBJ2-3; TRBD2 agrees at 7 bases. Unmatched junction bases numbered 8, after V lost 1 base and J lost 7 bases. Germline-derived CDR1 and CDR2 are KGHSH and LQKENI. This CDR3 comprises 15 residues. CDR3 sequence reads: CASSPQGSSGHTQYF. For the CDR3, the DNA is TGTGCCAGCTCACCACAGGGCAGTAGCGGGCATACGCAGTATTTT.

This clone was recorded a few times. This sequence joins TRBV5-5 and TRBJ1-2, with 10 bases aligning to TRBD1. The CDR3 is 14 residues long. Germline V gene sequence: CDR1 SGHKS, CDR2 YYEKEE (reference sequence). The V gene end was trimmed by 4 bases and the J gene end by 5 bases; junction bases not matched to a gene: 5. The DNA for the CDR3 is TGTGCCAGCAGCCCTAGGGACAGGGGTTATGGCTACACCTTC. Its protein product is CASSPRDRGYGYTF.

This rearrangement joins TRBV12-3 or TRBV12-4 to TRBJ1-2; 7 bases align to TRBD1. V was pared by 6 bases and J by 4 bases, with 5 bases of the junction left unmatched. The CDR3 is 13 residues long. In DNA, the CDR3 is TGTGCCAGCAGCCGTCCAGGGGGCTATGGCTACACCTTC. Amino acid sequence: CASSRPGGYGYTF.